Presented here are 30 T cell receptor beta chains from one specimen sequenced in a study of blood T cell repertoires in COVID-19. Some clones are missing from TCRdb's copy, which holds only in-frame ones; the method was immunoSEQ multiplex PCR. The table lists some 30,000 clones, 92% of them singletons. Sample: peripheral blood. These receptors all come from a man in his forties or fifties with active COVID-19.

The chain carries TRBV11-1 and TRBJ2-1, with 8 positions matching TRBD1. J lost 3 bases, V lost 7 bases, and 8 bases had no gene match. The CDR3 totals 15 residues. Germline CDR1 is SGHAT and CDR2 is FQDESV (reference sequence). CDR3 residues: CASNPGTGLYNEQFF. CDR3 bases: TGTGCCAGCAACCCCGGGACAGGTCTCTACAATGAGCAGTTCTTC. The full variable domain, with the rest looked up from reference TRBV11-1 and TRBJ2-1, is EAEVAQSPRYKITEKSQAVAFWCDPISGHATLYWYRQILGQGPELLVQFQDESVVDDSQLPKDRFSAERLKGVDSTLKIQPAELGDSAMYLCASNPGTGLYNEQFFGPGTRLTVL.

CDR3 in amino acids: CASSLVGTGGDEQYF. The CDR3 DNA reads as TGCGCCAGCAGCTTGGTGGGGACAGGGGGAGACGAGCAGTACTTC. The chain recombines TRBV5-1 with TRBJ2-7, with TRBD1 matching 11 bases. This CDR3 region has 15 residues. Germline lookup yields CDR1 SGHRS and CDR2 YFSETQ. V lost 0 bases and J lost 5; bases outside the gene matches: 4. Filled out from reference TRBV5-1 and TRBJ2-7, the complete variable domain reads KAGVTQTPRYLIKTRGQQVTLSCSPISGHRSVSWYQQTPGQGLQFLFEYFSETQRNKGNFPGRFSGRQFSNSRSEMNVSTLELGDSALYLCASSLVGTGGDEQYFGPGTRLTVT.

CDR3 protein: CASKPSGISYEQYF. In DNA, the CDR3 is TGTGCCAGCAAACCTAGCGGGATCTCCTACGAGCAGTACTTC. This chain uses TRBV6-5 with TRBJ2-7, with 9 bases aligning to TRBD2. Germline trimming cut 7 bases from V and 0 bases from J; bases unmatched to any gene: 4. The CDR3 spans 14 residues. Germline V gives CDR1 MNHEY, CDR2 SVGAGI.

J is TRBJ2-7 and V is TRBV7-9; TRBD1 matches 8 bases. There are 15 residues in the CDR3. From germline, CDR1 is SEHNR and CDR2 FQNEAQ (reference sequence). V was clipped by 5 bases and J by 0 bases; unmatched bases: 6. In DNA, the CDR3 is TGTGCCAGCAGCCCGGTAGGGACAGGCTCCTACGAGCAGTACTTC. Its translation is CASSPVGTGSYEQYF.

The chain combines TRBV6-5 with TRBJ2-5; no definite D call. This CDR3 has 13 residues. V gave up 7 bases and J gave up 2 bases, with 11 bases separating them. Germline V gives CDR1 MNHEY, CDR2 SVGAGI. The CDR3 region is CASTAAEQETQYF. The CDR3 DNA reads TGTGCCAGCACGGCGGCGGAACAAGAGACCCAGTACTTC.

In this sample, this clone turned up once. The CDR3 coding sequence is TGTGCCAGCAGCCAAGATGCACTAGCGGGGGGGCGAAACACAGATACGCAGTATTTT. This sequence encodes CASSQDALAGGRNTDTQYF. V is TRBV4-2 and J is TRBJ2-3, with 13 bases lining up with TRBD2. Trimming took 0 bases from V and 2 from J; bases not matched to a gene: 8. The CDR3 spans 19 residues. From germline, CDR1 is LGHNA and CDR2 YNFKEQ.

V and J are TRBV2 and TRBJ1-5; 7 bases agree with TRBD1. The J segment lost 5 bases and the V segment lost 6 bases, leaving 16 bases of the junction unmatched. The length of the CDR3 is 17 residues. Germline CDR1 reads SNHLY; CDR2 reads FYNNEI. The CDR3: CASSFQGGDRGHQPQHF. CDR3 DNA: TGTGCCAGCAGCTTTCAAGGGGGCGACCGCGGGCATCAGCCCCAGCATTTT.

This sequence joins TRBV19 and TRBJ1-4; 11 bases agree with TRBD1. The CDR3 extends over 14 amino acids. Per germline, CDR1 LNHDA and CDR2 SQIVND (reference sequence). V lost 6 bases, J lost 7 bases, and 4 bases stayed unmatched. CDR3 sequence: CASSPGTGGEKLFF. CDR3 nucleotide sequence: TGTGCCAGTAGCCCGGGGACAGGGGGTGAAAAACTGTTTTTT.

This chain links TRBV6-5 with TRBJ1-5, with a possible D match to TRBD1 (6 bases). This CDR3 spans 15 amino acids. Germline-derived CDR1 and CDR2 are MNHEY and SVGAGI. V was cut by 6 bases and J by 0 bases, with 12 bases left in between. CDR3 sequence reads: CASRQQGPSNQPQHF. In nucleotides, the CDR3 is TGTGCCAGCAGGCAACAGGGCCCTAGCAATCAGCCCCAGCATTTT.

The CDR3 DNA reads TGTGCCAGCAGCTTGGCCGGGACAGTCGAGCAGTACTTC. It yields the protein CASSLAGTVEQYF. This rearrangement joins TRBV5-4 to TRBJ2-7; 7 bases map to TRBD1. The CDR3 covers 13 residues. Trimming took 0 bases from V and 6 from J; bases not matched to a gene: 3. The germline V gene has CDR1 SGHNT and CDR2 YYREEE (reference sequence).

The chain combines TRBV6-1 with TRBJ1-1; no reliable D call. CDR1 and CDR2 (germline): MNHNS, SASEGT. The V end lost 2 bases, the J end lost 10 bases, and 8 bases lay between the germline ends. The CDR3 has 11 residues. The CDR3 DNA reads as TGTGCCAGCAGTGAACGGGAGGGAGCTTTCTTT. Translated: CASSEREGAFF.

The rearrangement uses TRBV19 and TRBJ2-7; 8 positions match TRBD2. CDR1 is LNHDA and CDR2 is SQIVND in the germline V gene (reference sequence). This CDR3 contains 14 residues. The V gene end was trimmed by 5 bases and the J gene end by 2 bases; junction bases not matched to a gene: 5. CDR3 nucleotides: TGTGCCAGTAGTTCTGGCGGGGGGACCTACGAGCAGTACTTC. Protein: CASSSGGGTYEQYF.

The chain links TRBV13 to TRBJ2-3; TRBD2 aligns across 14 bases. Germline CDR1 PRHDT, CDR2 FYEKMQ (reference sequence). The CDR3 is 18 residues long. V was pared by 3 bases and J by 0 bases, with 5 bases of the junction left unmatched. CDR3 nucleotide sequence: TGTGCCAGCAGCTTGACTAGCGGGAGGGCCCTTAGCACAGATACGCAGTATTTT. Protein product: CASSLTSGRALSTDTQYF.

The chain is built from TRBV5-1 and TRBJ2-7; possibly TRBD2 for D (6 bases). The CDR3 is made up of 15 amino acids. Germline CDR1 SGHRS, CDR2 YFSETQ. The V gene lost 1 base and the J gene lost 0 bases, with 11 bases spanning the gap. CDR3 loop: CASSLFRDSSYEQYF. The CDR3, as DNA: TGCGCCAGCAGCTTGTTTCGGGACTCCTCCTACGAGCAGTACTTC.

The DNA of the CDR3 is TGTGCCAGCAGTTACACAGGGGGCGCCGGGGAGCTGTTTTTT. Translation gives CASSYTGGAGELFF. The chain links TRBV6-5 to TRBJ2-2, with TRBD1 matching over 9 bases. Trimming cost V 2 bases and J 6 bases; bases outside gene matches: 1. Germline values: CDR1 MNHEY, CDR2 SVGAGI. CDR3 length equals 14 residues.

This rearrangement joins TRBV6-5 to TRBJ2-1; perhaps TRBD1 as D (6 bases). The germline V and J ends were trimmed by 6 bases and 1 base, with 13 bases remaining between them. The germline V gene has CDR1 MNHEY and CDR2 SVGAGI. The CDR3 contains 15 residues. The CDR3 DNA follows: TGTGCCAGCAGATCTTACAGGGAATCCTACAATGAGCAGTTCTTC. Encoded protein: CASRSYRESYNEQFF.

This clone showed up just once. The chain uses TRBV15 and TRBJ2-1; 7 nucleotides align to TRBD2. V shed 3 bases and J 0 bases; nucleotides not matched to a gene: 8. The CDR3 runs to 17 residues. Per germline, CDR1 LNHNV and CDR2 YYDKDF (reference sequence). CDR3 nucleotides: TGTGCCACCAGCAGCTCCTGGGGGGGAGGCTCCTACAATGAGCAGTTCTTC. It yields the protein CATSSSWGGGSYNEQFF.

The chain has TRBV6-2 or TRBV6-3 and TRBJ2-2; 10 nucleotides line up with TRBD2. The CDR3 is 14 amino acids. The V and J ends lost 2 bases and 15 bases, in that order; junction bases with no gene match: 9. The germline V gene has CDR1 MNHEY and CDR2 SVGEGT. The CDR3 loop is CASSYEGTSDNMFF. For the CDR3, the DNA is TGTGCCAGCAGTTACGAAGGGACTAGCGATAATATGTTTTTT.

The chain uses TRBV6-5 and TRBJ2-3, with D possibly TRBD1 on 6 matching bases. Germline V gene sequence: CDR1 MNHEY, CDR2 SVGAGI. Trimming pared 2 bases from V and 0 bases from J, leaving 9 bases between. The length of the CDR3 is 15 residues. Written as DNA, the CDR3 is TGTGCCAGCAGTTACCGGCAGGGGAGCACAGATACGCAGTATTTT. Translated: CASSYRQGSTDTQYF.

The chain carries TRBV28 and TRBJ2-7; 7 bases line up with TRBD2. The germline CDR1 and CDR2 sequences are MDHEN and SYDVKM. The CDR3 runs 15 residues. J gave up 6 bases and V 6 bases, and 14 bases lay outside the gene matches. CDR3: CASRLSRGSYSEQYF. Written as DNA, the CDR3 is TGTGCCAGCAGGCTTTCCCGCGGGAGTTACAGCGAGCAGTACTTC.

The rearrangement uses TRBV5-4 and TRBJ2-3; tentatively, D is TRBD2 (7 bases). Trimming took 3 bases from V and 3 from J, leaving 14 bases between them. The CDR3 is 15 residues long. Per the germline V gene, CDR1 is SGHNT and CDR2 is YYREEE (reference sequence). The DNA of the CDR3 is TGTGCCAGCAGCTCGGCGGAGGGGGGGACAGATACGCAGTATTTT. This translates into CASSSAEGGTDTQYF.

CDR3 nucleotide sequence: TGTGCCAGCAGTCCAGACCGGGGGCCCCAGCATTTT. Residues: CASSPDRGPQHF. This chain links TRBV12-3 or TRBV12-4 with TRBJ1-5; no clear D. V shed 5 bases and J shed 9 bases, with 11 bases lying between them. This CDR3 has 12 residues.

The chain is built from TRBV5-1 and TRBJ2-5; 8 bases map to TRBD1. Germline V gives CDR1 SGHRS, CDR2 YFSETQ. The trim removed 4 bases at V and 1 base at J, leaving 6 bases unmatched. The CDR3 is 15 amino acids. In DNA, the CDR3 is TGCGCCAGCAGCGACGGGACAGGTCTCCAAGAGACCCAGTACTTC. Translated: CASSDGTGLQETQYF.

The rearrangement links TRBV9 to TRBJ1-5, with D possibly TRBD1 on 5 matching bases. The CDR3 runs 16 residues. Germline V gene sequence: CDR1 SGDLS, CDR2 YYNGEE. V lost 3 bases, J lost 0 bases, and 13 bases lay in between. The CDR3 sequence is CASSADADSSNQPQHF. The CDR3 DNA reads TGTGCCAGCAGCGCCGATGCTGACAGTAGCAATCAGCCCCAGCATTTT.

The V gene is TRBV6-5, the J gene TRBJ2-7; perhaps TRBD1 as D (5 bases). This CDR3 comprises 13 residues. V shed 10 bases and J shed 1 base, with 14 bases lying between them. The germline V gene encodes CDR1 MNHEY and CDR2 SVGAGI. The CDR3 nucleotides are TGTGCCACCTCCAGGGCGGAATCCTACGAGCAGTACTTC. This translates into CATSRAESYEQYF.

The chain combines TRBV7-9 with TRBJ1-2; D gene ambiguous. Germline V gene lookup returns CDR1 SEHNR and CDR2 FQNEAQ (reference sequence). The CDR3 is made up of 12 amino acids. V shed 11 bases and J shed 5 bases, with 15 bases lying between them. Here the CDR3 DNA reads TGTGCCGTTTTAGACATCTCTTATGGCTACACCTTC. This sequence encodes CAVLDISYGYTF.

The chain carries TRBV27 and TRBJ2-3, with TRBD2 identical over 8 bases. The CDR3 has 14 amino acids. Per the germline V gene, CDR1 is MNHEY and CDR2 is SMNVEV (reference sequence). V lost 5 bases to trimming and J lost 5 bases; unmatched junction nucleotides: 6. The CDR3 DNA follows: TGTGCCAGCAGTCTTAGCCGGGGGGGAGATACGCAGTATTTT. This encodes CASSLSRGGDTQYF.

The CDR3 protein is CASNEGGKNIQYF. CDR3 DNA sequence: TGCGCCAGCAACGAAGGGGGCAAAAACATTCAGTACTTC. The chain has TRBV10-2 and TRBJ2-4; possible D gene TRBD1, 6 bases. This CDR3 comprises 13 residues. V was clipped by 7 bases and J by 3 bases, with 10 bases between them. In germline, CDR1 is WSHSY, CDR2 SAAADI.

The gene calls are TRBV3-1 (or the pseudogene TRBV3-2) and TRBJ1-5, with D maybe TRBD1 (5 bases). The V gene lost 4 bases and the J gene lost 0 bases, with 10 bases spanning the gap. Germline V gene lookup returns CDR1 LGHDT and CDR2 YNNKEL (reference sequence). The CDR3 length is 15 residues. The CDR3 region is CASSPNGGSNQPQHF. The CDR3 coding sequence is TGTGCCAGCAGCCCGAACGGGGGTAGCAATCAGCCCCAGCATTTT.

This sequence joins TRBV7-2 and TRBJ2-1, with 10 bases aligning to TRBD2. CDR3 size: 13 residues. Looked up from germline, CDR1 is SGHTA and CDR2 is FQGNSA. J lost 9 bases, V lost 5 bases, and 4 bases had no gene match. The CDR3 DNA sequence: TGTGCCAGCAGCCCGACTAGCGGGTTTGAGCAGTTCTTC. Translated: CASSPTSGFEQFF.